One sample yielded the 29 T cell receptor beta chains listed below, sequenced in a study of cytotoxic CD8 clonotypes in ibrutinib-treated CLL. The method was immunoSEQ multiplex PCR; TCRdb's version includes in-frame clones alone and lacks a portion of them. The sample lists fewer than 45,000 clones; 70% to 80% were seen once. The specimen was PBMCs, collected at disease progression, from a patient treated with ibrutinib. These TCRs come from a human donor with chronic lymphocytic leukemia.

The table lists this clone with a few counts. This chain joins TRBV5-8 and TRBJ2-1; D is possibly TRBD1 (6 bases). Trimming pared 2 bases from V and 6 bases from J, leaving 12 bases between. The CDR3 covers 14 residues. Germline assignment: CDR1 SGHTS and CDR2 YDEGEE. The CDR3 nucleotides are TGTGCCAGCAGCTTCTTCGGGACAATCAATGAGCAGTTCTTC. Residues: CASSFFGTINEQFF.

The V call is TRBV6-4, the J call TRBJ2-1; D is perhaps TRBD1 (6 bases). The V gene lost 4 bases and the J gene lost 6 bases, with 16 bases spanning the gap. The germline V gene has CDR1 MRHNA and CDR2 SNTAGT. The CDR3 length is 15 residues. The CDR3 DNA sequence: TGTGCCAGCAGTGGACAGGCCAACGGTATCAATGAGCAGTTCTTC. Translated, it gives CASSGQANGINEQFF.

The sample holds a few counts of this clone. The CDR3 loop reads CASSSRGTGELFF. The CDR3, as DNA: TGTGCCAGCAGCTCACGGGGAACCGGGGAGCTGTTTTTT. The chain uses TRBV6-6 and TRBJ2-2; TRBD2 might be the D (5 bases). The germline gives CDR1 MNHNY, CDR2 SVGAGI (reference sequence). The V end lost 6 bases, the J end lost 5 bases, and 10 bases lay between the germline ends. The length of the CDR3 is 13 residues.

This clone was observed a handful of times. This CDR3 reads CASRIGQGVDQPQHF. DNA for the CDR3: TGTGCCAGCCGTATAGGGCAGGGGGTTGATCAGCCCCAGCATTTT. The chain joins TRBV27 to TRBJ1-5; 7 bases agree with TRBD1. CDR1 is MNHEY, CDR2 SMNVEV, per germline (reference sequence). The ends lost 8 bases at V and 5 bases at J; junction bases unmatched: 12. The length of the CDR3 is 15 residues.

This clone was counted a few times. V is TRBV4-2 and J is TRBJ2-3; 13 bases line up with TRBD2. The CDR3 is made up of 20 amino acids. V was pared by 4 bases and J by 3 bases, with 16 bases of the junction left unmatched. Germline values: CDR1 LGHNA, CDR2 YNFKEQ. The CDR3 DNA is TGTGCCAGCAGCCCGTACATGACTAGCGGGGGGAACTTACGAACAGATACGCAGTATTTT. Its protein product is CASSPYMTSGGNLRTDTQYF.

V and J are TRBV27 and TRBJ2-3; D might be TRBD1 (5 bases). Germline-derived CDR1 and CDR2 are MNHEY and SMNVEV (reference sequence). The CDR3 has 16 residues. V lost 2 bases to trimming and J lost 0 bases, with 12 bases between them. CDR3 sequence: CASSLRGRFSTDTQYF. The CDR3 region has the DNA TGTGCCAGCAGTTTAAGGGGCAGATTTAGCACAGATACGCAGTATTTT.

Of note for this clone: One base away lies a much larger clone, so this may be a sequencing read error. Written as DNA, the CDR3 is TGCGCCAGCAGCTTGCCTAGTGCCCGGAGGTATGGCTACACCTTC. It encodes CASSLPSARRYGYTF. The chain joins TRBV5-1 to TRBJ1-2; D gene uncertain. V shed 1 base and J shed 5 bases, with 15 bases lying between them. Germline CDR1 is SGHRS and CDR2 is YFSETQ. This CDR3 has 15 amino acids.

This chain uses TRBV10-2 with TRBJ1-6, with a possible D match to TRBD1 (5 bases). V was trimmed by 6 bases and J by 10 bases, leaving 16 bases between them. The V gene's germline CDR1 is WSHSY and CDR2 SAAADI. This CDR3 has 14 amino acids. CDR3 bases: TGCGCCAGCAGCCGCGAGGGGACGGGGTCACCCCTCCACTTT. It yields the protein CASSREGTGSPLHF.

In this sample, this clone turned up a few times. The DNA for the CDR3 is TGCGCCAGCAGCTTGGAGCCGAATGAAAAACTGTTTTTT. Protein product: CASSLEPNEKLFF. The rearrangement uses TRBV5-1 and TRBJ1-4; D remains unclear. V lost 0 bases, J lost 5 bases, and 5 bases lay in between. Germline V lookup: CDR1 SGHRS, CDR2 YFSETQ. This CDR3 has 13 residues. Filled out from reference TRBV5-1 and TRBJ1-4, the complete variable domain reads KAGVTQTPRYLIKTRGQQVTLSCSPISGHRSVSWYQQTPGQGLQFLFEYFSETQRNKGNFPGRFSGRQFSNSRSEMNVSTLELGDSALYLCASSLEPNEKLFFGSGTQLSVL.

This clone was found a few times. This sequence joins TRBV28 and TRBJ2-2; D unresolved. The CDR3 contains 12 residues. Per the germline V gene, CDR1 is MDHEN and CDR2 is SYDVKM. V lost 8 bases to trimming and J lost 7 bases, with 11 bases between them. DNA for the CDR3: TGTGCCAGCTGTCTACAAGGCGGGGAGCTGTTTTTT. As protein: CASCLQGGELFF. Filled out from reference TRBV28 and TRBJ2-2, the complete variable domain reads DVKVTQSSRYLVKRTGEKVFLECVQDMDHENMFWYRQDPGLGLRLIYFSYDVKMKEKGDIPEGYSVSREKKERFSLILESASTNQTSMYLCASCLQGGELFFGEGSRLTVL.

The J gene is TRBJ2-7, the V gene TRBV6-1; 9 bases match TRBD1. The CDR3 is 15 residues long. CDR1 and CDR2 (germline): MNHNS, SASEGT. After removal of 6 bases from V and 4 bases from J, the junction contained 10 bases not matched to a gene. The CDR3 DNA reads TGTGCCAGCAGCGCAGCTCCGGGACAGGGTTACGAGCAGTACTTC. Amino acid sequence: CASSAAPGQGYEQYF.

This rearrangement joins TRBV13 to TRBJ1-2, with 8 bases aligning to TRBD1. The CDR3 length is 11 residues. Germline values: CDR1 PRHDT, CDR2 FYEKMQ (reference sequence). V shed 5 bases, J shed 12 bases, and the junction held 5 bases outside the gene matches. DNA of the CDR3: TGTGCCAGCAGCCTGACAGGGGTCAACACCTTC. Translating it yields CASSLTGVNTF.

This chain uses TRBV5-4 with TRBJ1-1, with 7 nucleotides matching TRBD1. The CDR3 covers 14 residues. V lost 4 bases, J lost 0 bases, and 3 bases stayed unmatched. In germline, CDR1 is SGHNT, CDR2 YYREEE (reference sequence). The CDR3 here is CASSPGQMNTEAFF. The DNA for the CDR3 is TGTGCCAGCAGCCCGGGACAGATGAACACTGAAGCTTTCTTT.

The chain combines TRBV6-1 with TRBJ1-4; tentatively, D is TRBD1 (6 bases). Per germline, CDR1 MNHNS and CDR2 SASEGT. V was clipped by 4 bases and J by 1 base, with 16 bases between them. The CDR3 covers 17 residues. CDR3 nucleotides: TGTGCCAGCAGTGGACGGGCAGGGGTGGGAACTAATGAAAAACTGTTTTTT. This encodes CASSGRAGVGTNEKLFF.

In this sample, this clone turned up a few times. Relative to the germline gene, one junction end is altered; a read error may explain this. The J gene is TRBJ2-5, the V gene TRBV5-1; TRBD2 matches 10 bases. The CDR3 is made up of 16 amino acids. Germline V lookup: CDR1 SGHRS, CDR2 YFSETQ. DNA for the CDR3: TGCGCCAGCACCTTGGGGAGCGGGGGGGCCGAGAAGACCCAGTACTTC. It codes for CASTLGSGGAEKTQYF.

The CDR3 protein is CSVAGTVDTGELFF. CDR3 coding DNA: TGCAGCGTTGCCGGGACAGTGGACACCGGGGAGCTGTTTTTT. The chain couples TRBV29-1 to TRBJ2-2; 7 bases line up with TRBD1. Unmatched junction bases numbered 5, after V lost 4 bases and J lost 3 bases. Germline V gene data show CDR1 as SQVTM and CDR2 as ANQGSEA. This CDR3 comprises 14 residues.

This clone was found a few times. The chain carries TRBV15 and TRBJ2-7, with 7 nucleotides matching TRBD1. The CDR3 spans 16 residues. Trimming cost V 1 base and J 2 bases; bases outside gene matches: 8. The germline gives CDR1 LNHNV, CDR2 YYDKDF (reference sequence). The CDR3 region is CATSRGGTDKPYEQYF. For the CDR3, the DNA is TGTGCCACCAGCAGAGGTGGGACAGACAAACCCTACGAGCAGTACTTC.

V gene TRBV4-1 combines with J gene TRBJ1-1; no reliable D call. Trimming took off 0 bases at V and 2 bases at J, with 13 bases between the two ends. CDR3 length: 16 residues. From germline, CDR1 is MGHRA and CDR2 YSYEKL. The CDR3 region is CASSQDGEGTNTEAFF. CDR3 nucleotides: TGCGCCAGCAGCCAAGATGGGGAGGGAACAAACACTGAAGCTTTCTTT.

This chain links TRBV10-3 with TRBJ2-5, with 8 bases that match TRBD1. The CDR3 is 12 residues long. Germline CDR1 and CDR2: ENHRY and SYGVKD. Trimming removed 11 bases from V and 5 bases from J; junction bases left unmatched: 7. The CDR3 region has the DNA TGTGCCGCTCAGGGGGCTGGGGAGACCCAGTACTTC. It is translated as CAAQGAGETQYF.

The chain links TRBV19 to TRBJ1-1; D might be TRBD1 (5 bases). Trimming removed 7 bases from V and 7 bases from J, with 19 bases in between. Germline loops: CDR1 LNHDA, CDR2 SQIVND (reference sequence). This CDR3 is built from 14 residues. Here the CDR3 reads CASTFSNWGGEAFF. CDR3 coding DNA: TGTGCCAGTACCTTCTCGAACTGGGGGGGTGAAGCTTTCTTT.

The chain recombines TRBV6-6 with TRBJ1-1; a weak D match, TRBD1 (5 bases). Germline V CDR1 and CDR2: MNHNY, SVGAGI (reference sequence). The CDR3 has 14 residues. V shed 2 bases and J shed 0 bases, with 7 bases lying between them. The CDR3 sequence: CASSYGHMNTEAFF. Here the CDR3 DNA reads TGTGCCAGCAGTTACGGACACATGAACACTGAAGCTTTCTTT.

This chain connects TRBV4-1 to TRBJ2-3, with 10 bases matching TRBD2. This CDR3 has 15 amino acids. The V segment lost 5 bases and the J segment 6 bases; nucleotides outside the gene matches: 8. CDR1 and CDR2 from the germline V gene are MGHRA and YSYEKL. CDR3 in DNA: TGCGCCAGCAGCGGGACCCTAGCGGGGGCTGATACGCAGTATTTT. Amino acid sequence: CASSGTLAGADTQYF.

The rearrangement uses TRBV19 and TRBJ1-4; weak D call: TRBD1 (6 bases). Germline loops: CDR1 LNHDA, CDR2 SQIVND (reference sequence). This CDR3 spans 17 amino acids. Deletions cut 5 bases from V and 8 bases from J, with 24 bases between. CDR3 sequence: CASSPNSGGGLNEKLFF. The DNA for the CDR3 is TGTGCCAGTAGTCCAAACAGTGGCGGGGGGCTAAACGAAAAACTGTTTTTT.

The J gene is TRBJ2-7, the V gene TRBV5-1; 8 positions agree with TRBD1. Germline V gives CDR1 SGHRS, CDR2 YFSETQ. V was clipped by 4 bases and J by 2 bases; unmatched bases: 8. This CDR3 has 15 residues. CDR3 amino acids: CASSPGTGQPYEQYF. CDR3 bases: TGCGCCAGCAGCCCAGGGACAGGTCAGCCCTACGAGCAGTACTTC.

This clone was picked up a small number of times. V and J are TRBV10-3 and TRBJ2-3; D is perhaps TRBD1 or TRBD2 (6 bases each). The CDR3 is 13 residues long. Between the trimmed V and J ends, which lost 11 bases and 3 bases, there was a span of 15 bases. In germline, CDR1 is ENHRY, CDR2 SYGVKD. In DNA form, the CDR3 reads TGTGCCTCCGGGGGCCAGGGGACAGATACGCAGTATTTT. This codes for CASGGQGTDTQYF.

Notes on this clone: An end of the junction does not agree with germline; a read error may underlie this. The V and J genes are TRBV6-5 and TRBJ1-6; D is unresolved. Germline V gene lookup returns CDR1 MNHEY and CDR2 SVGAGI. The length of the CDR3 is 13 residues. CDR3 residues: CASSSTNNSPLHF. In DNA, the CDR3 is TGTGCCAGCAGTTCGACAAATAACTCACCCCTCCACTTT.

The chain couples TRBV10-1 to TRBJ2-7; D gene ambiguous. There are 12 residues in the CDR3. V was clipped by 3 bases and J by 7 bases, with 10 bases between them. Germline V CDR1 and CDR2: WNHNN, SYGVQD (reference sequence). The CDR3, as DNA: TGCGCCAGCAGTGATCCCCTCAGTGAGCAGTACTTC. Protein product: CASSDPLSEQYF.

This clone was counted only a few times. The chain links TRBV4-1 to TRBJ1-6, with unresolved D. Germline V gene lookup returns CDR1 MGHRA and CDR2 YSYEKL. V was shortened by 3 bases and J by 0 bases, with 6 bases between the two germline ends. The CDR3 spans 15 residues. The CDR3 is CASSQVSSYNSPLHF. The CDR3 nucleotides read TGCGCCAGCAGCCAGGTCAGCTCCTATAATTCACCCCTCCACTTT.

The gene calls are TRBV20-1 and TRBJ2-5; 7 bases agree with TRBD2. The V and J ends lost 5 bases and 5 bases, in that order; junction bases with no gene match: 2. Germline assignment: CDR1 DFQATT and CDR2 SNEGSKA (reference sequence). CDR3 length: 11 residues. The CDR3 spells CSAGGVETQYF. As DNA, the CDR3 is TGCAGTGCTGGGGGGGTGGAGACCCAGTACTTC.